This T cell receptor beta chain came from a study of PD-L1 blockade in urothelial cancer. Turning to the study itself: At 3 weeks after treatment start (second dose) and again at 6 weeks, blood was analyzed. A median approximately 140,000 T cells were found in blood samples.

The templates were synthetic TCR analogs, and they were spiked into each PCR. Data came from immunoSEQ multiplex PCR; TCRdb stores just in-frame clones and leaves some out. The sample lists approximately 50,000 clones, approximately 79% occurring once. Trimming took 6 bases from V and 3 from J; bases not matched to a gene: 9. The CDR3 length is 14 residues. The V gene's germline CDR1 is SGHRS and CDR2 YFSETQ. The time point here: pretreatment peripheral blood. Patients had locally advanced or metastatic urothelial carcinoma. The clonotype comes from a man aged 65-85 years with urothelial cancer. The input for sequencing was PBMCs, taken around atezolizumab (anti-PD-L1) treatment. The genes are TRBV5-1 and TRBJ2-7; 7 bases fit TRBD1. CDR3 DNA: TGCGCCAGCAAGCTGACAGGGACAAGCTACGAGCAGTACTTC. Translating it yields CASKLTGTSYEQYF. Variable domain in full (rest from reference TRBV5-1 and TRBJ2-7): KAGVTQTPRYLIKTRGQQVTLSCSPISGHRSVSWYQQTPGQGLQFLFEYFSETQRNKGNFPGRFSGRQFSNSRSEMNVSTLELGDSALYLCASKLTGTSYEQYFGPGTRLTVT.